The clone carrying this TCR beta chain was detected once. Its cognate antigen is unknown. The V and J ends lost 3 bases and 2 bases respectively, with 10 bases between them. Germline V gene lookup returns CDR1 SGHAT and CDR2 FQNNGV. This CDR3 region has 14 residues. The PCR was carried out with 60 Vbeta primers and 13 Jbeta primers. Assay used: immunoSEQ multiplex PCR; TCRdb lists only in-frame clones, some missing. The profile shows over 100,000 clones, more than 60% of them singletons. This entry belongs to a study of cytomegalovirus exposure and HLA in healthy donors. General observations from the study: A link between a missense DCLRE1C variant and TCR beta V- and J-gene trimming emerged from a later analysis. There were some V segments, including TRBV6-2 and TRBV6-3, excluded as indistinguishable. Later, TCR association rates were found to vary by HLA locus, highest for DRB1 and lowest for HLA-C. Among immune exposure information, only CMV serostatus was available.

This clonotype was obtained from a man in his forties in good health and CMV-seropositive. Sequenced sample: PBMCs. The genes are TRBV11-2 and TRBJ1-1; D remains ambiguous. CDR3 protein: CASSLGGPNTEAFF. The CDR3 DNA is TGTGCCAGCAGCTTGGGAGGGCCCAACACTGAAGCTTTCTTT.